These 16 T cell receptor beta chains originate from one sample sequenced in a study of T cells in Graves' hyperthyroidism and ophthalmopathy. The source material, RNA transcripts, was used to amplify TCR beta CDR3 regions. Initially, a first-round RT-PCR of the TCR CDR3 employed the HTBI primer set. Via MiXCR, TCRdb re-called the multiplex PCR reads, giving one row per CDR3 protein. The sample shows 300,000 or so distinct CDR3 sequences, approximately 16% of them seen only once. The sample comprised blood. The source of these receptors is a man aged 25 to 40 with Graves' hyperthyroidism.

On this clonotype itself: This clone may be a read error of a much larger clone one base away. The J gene is TRBJ2-2, the V gene TRBV12-3 or TRBV12-4, with D tentatively TRBD2 (7 bases). The CDR3 contains 15 residues. The germline V and J ends were trimmed by 5 bases and 5 bases, with 15 bases remaining between them. The CDR3 region has the DNA TGTGCCAGCAGTCTCGGGGGGCCTCGGACCGGGGAGCTGTTTTTT. Encoded protein: CASSLGGPRTGELFF.

The chain uses TRBV15 and TRBJ2-7; D is possibly TRBD2 (6 bases). This CDR3 is 16 amino acids long. Germline lookup yields CDR1 LNHNV and CDR2 YYDKDF (reference sequence). V shed 3 bases and J shed 4 bases, with 19 bases lying between them. The CDR3 nucleotides read TGTGCCACCAGCAGTTCGCCTGGGACGGAGGGGTACGAGCAGTACTTC. This codes for CATSSSPGTEGYEQYF.

The sample holds many counts of this clonotype. The CDR3 DNA sequence: TGCAGCGTCTTAGCGGGAGCAACTAACAATGAGCAGTTCTTC. This sequence encodes CSVLAGATNNEQFF. This sequence joins TRBV29-1 and TRBJ2-1; the match to TRBD2 covers 9 bases. Germline CDR1 and CDR2: SQVTM and ANQGSEA. The V segment lost 6 bases and the J segment 5 bases; nucleotides outside the gene matches: 8. This CDR3 has 14 residues.

This clonotype appeared a few times. V gene TRBV3-1 combines with J gene TRBJ2-5; D possibly corresponds to TRBD2 (5 bases). This CDR3 region has 14 residues. CDR1 and CDR2 from the germline V gene are LGHDT and YNNKEL (reference sequence). Trimming stripped 3 bases from V and 5 bases from J, with 13 bases between. The CDR3: CASSHFDRGETQYF. The CDR3 nucleotides read TGTGCCAGCAGCCATTTTGACCGCGGGGAGACCCAGTACTTC.

V and J are TRBV20-1 and TRBJ2-7, with 13 bases lining up with TRBD2. Germline V gives CDR1 DFQATT, CDR2 SNEGSKA (reference sequence). V lost 4 bases and J lost 3; bases outside the gene matches: 6. The CDR3 has 15 residues. CDR3 region: CSAKPGLAGFYEQYF. CDR3 in DNA: TGCAGTGCTAAACCGGGACTAGCGGGATTCTACGAGCAGTACTTC.

This clonotype was detected many times. V usage is TRBV30 and J usage is TRBJ1-5; a weak D match, TRBD1 (6 bases). V lost 3 bases and J lost 4, with 10 bases in between. The CDR3 is made up of 13 amino acids. From germline, CDR1 is GTSNPN and CDR2 SVGIG (reference sequence). The CDR3 is CAWSRGQNQPQHF. The CDR3 DNA follows: TGTGCCTGGAGCCGCGGACAGAATCAGCCCCAGCATTTT.

The rearrangement links TRBV5-1 to TRBJ2-7; 7 bases agree with TRBD2. Trimming removed 4 bases from V and 2 bases from J; junction bases left unmatched: 9. Germline loops: CDR1 SGHRS, CDR2 YFSETQ. CDR3 length: 15 residues. This CDR3 reads CASSPMSGVAYEQYF. CDR3 nucleotide sequence: TGCGCCAGCAGCCCCATGAGCGGGGTCGCCTACGAGCAGTACTTC.

This chain connects TRBV29-1 to TRBJ2-2, with D possibly matching TRBD2 (5 bases). V lost 3 bases, J lost 2 bases, and 13 bases lay in between. Per germline, CDR1 SQVTM and CDR2 ANQGSEA. CDR3 size: 15 residues. In DNA form, the CDR3 reads TGCAGCGTTGACCTTCCGGACTTTAACACCGGGGAGCTGTTTTTT. Encoded protein: CSVDLPDFNTGELFF.

This clonotype was seen many times. The V gene is TRBV2, the J gene TRBJ2-3; D call uncertain. Trimming removed 6 bases from V and 3 bases from J, with 10 bases in between. This CDR3 is built from 13 residues. Germline V gives CDR1 SNHLY, CDR2 FYNNEI. Here the CDR3 reads CASSVGRTDTQYF. The CDR3 DNA follows: TGTGCCAGCAGCGTCGGTAGAACAGATACGCAGTATTTT.

This clonotype was observed at least ten times. V and J are TRBV13 and TRBJ2-5; D may be TRBD2 (7 bases). Deletions cut 2 bases from V and 4 bases from J, with 17 bases between. Germline V gene lookup returns CDR1 PRHDT and CDR2 FYEKMQ (reference sequence). The CDR3 covers 16 residues. The CDR3 coding sequence is TGTGCCAGCAGCTTAAATTTTGCGGGGGCAAGAGAGACCCAGTACTTC. Protein: CASSLNFAGARETQYF.

The sample holds a few counts of this clonotype. The chain carries TRBV9 and TRBJ1-2, with unresolved D. V was trimmed by 1 base and J by 6 bases, leaving 16 bases between them. This CDR3 is built from 15 residues. Germline loops: CDR1 SGDLS, CDR2 YYNGEE. The CDR3 loop reads CASSVSTEGRHGYTF. CDR3 nucleotide sequence: TGTGCCAGCAGCGTATCTACAGAGGGTCGACATGGCTACACCTTC.

The count of this clonotype is one. The gene calls are TRBV2 and TRBJ1-2, with 7 bases fitting TRBD1. The germline CDR1 and CDR2 sequences are SNHLY and FYNNEI. The CDR3 has 14 residues. J lost 8 bases, V lost 5 bases, and 11 bases had no gene match. The CDR3 DNA follows: TGTGCCAGCAGTATCGACAGGGAAGGTGGAGGCTACACCTTC. The encoded protein is CASSIDREGGGYTF.

There are a few counts of this clonotype. V usage is TRBV9 and J usage is TRBJ2-7; 11 nucleotides match TRBD2. CDR1 is SGDLS and CDR2 is YYNGEE in the germline V gene. J gave up 7 bases and V 3 bases, and 6 bases lay outside the gene matches. CDR3 size: 14 residues. As DNA, the CDR3 is TGTGCCAGCAGCGCCACTAGCGGGAGTTGGGAGCAGTACTTC. The encoded protein is CASSATSGSWEQYF. The full variable domain, its missing parts supplied by reference TRBV9 and TRBJ2-7, is DSGVTQTPKHLITATGQRVTLRCSPRSGDLSVYWYQQSLDQGLQFLIQYYNGEERAKGNILERFSAQQFPDLHSELNLSSLELGDSALYFCASSATSGSWEQYFGPGTRLTVT.

This clonotype was seen at least ten times. This chain connects TRBV5-6 to TRBJ2-3; the match to TRBD1 covers 7 bases. The J segment lost 4 bases and the V segment lost 4 bases, leaving 9 bases of the junction unmatched. The CDR3 totals 15 residues. Germline CDR1 and CDR2: SGHDT and YYEEEE. CDR3 sequence reads: CASSRRDRDSDTQYF. In DNA form, the CDR3 reads TGTGCCAGCAGCAGAAGGGACAGAGATTCAGATACGCAGTATTTT.

A single count supports this clonotype. The chain links TRBV20-1 to TRBJ2-1, with a possible D match to TRBD2 (6 bases). The germline V gene has CDR1 DFQATT and CDR2 SNEGSKA (reference sequence). The CDR3 length is 12 residues. Trimming removed 6 bases from V and 9 bases from J, with 15 bases in between. The CDR3 nucleotides are TGCAGTGCCGGGCGGGAAACGGGTGAGCAGTTCTTC. Translating it yields CSAGRETGEQFF.

This clonotype was recorded a few times. The chain has TRBV20-1 and TRBJ2-1; 12 bases are a match to TRBD2. Germline V gives CDR1 DFQATT, CDR2 SNEGSKA (reference sequence). J lost 12 bases, V lost 6 bases, and 15 bases had no gene match. This CDR3 region has 15 residues. The CDR3 DNA sequence: TGCAGTGCCCCCCCGTACGGGACTAGCGGGCTTGGGCAGTTCTTC. It is translated as CSAPPYGTSGLGQFF.